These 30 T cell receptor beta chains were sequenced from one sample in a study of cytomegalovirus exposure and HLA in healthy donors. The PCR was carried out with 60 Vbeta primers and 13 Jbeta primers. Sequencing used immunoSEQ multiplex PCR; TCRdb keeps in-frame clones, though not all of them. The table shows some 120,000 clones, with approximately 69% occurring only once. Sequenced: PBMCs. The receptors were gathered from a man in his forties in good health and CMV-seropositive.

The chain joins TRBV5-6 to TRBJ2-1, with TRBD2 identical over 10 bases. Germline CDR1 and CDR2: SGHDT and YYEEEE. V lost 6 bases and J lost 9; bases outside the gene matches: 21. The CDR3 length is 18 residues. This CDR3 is CASKPGSGASGSWVEQFF. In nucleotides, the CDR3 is TGTGCCAGCAAACCGGGCTCCGGGGCTAGCGGGAGTTGGGTTGAGCAGTTCTTC. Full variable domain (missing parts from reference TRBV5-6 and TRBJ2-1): DAGVTQSPTHLIKTRGQQVTLRCSPKSGHDTVSWYQQALGQGPQFIFQYYEEEERQRGNFPDRFSGHQFPNYSSELNVNALLLGDSALYLCASKPGSGASGSWVEQFFGPGTRLTVL.

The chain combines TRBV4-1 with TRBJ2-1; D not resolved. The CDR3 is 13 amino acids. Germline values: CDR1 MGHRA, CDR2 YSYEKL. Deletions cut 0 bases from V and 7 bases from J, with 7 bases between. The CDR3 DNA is TGCGCCAGCAGCCAAGATGCCGGGAATGAGCAGTTCTTC. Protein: CASSQDAGNEQFF.

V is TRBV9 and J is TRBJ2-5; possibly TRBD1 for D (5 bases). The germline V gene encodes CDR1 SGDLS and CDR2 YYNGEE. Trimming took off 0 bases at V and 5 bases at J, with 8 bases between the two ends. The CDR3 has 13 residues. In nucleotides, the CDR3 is TGTGCCAGCAGCGTAGCAGGGTCGGAGACCCAGTACTTC. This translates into CASSVAGSETQYF.

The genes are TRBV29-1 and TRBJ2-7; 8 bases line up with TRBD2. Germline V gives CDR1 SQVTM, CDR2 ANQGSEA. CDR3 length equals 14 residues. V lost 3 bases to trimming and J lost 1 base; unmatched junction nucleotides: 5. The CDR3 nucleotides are TGCAGCGTTGACCAGGGACTAGGTTCCTACGAGCAGTACTTC. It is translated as CSVDQGLGSYEQYF.

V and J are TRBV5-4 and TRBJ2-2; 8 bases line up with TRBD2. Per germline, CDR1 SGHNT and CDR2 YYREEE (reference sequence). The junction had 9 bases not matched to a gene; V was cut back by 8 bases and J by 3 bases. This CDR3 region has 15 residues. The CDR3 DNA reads TGTGCCAGTTCGGCGGGACTAGTCGACACCGGGGAGCTGTTTTTT. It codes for CASSAGLVDTGELFF.

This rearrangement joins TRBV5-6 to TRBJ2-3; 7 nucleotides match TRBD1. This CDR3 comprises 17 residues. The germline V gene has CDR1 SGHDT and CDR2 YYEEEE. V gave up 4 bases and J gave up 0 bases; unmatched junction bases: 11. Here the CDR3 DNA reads TGTGCCAGCAGCGGCTTACGACAGGGACCTAGCACAGATACGCAGTATTTT. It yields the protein CASSGLRQGPSTDTQYF. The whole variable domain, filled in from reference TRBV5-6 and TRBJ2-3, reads DAGVTQSPTHLIKTRGQQVTLRCSPKSGHDTVSWYQQALGQGPQFIFQYYEEEERQRGNFPDRFSGHQFPNYSSELNVNALLLGDSALYLCASSGLRQGPSTDTQYFGPGTRLTVL.

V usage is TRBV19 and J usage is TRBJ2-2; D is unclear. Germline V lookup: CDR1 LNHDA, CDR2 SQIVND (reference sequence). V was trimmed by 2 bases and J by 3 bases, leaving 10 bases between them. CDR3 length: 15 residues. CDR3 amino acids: CASSIHRTDTGELFF. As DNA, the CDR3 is TGTGCCAGTAGTATACATCGTACAGACACCGGGGAGCTGTTTTTT.

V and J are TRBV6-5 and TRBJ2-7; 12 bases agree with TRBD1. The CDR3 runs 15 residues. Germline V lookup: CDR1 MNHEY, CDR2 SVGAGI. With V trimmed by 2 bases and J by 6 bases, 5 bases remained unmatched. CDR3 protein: CASSYGGTGGGEQYF. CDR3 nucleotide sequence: TGTGCCAGCAGTTACGGAGGGACAGGGGGCGGCGAGCAGTACTTC.

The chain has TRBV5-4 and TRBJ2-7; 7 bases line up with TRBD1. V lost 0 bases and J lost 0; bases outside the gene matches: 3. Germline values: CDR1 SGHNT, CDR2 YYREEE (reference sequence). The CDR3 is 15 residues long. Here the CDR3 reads CASSLGQGSSYEQYF. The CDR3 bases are TGTGCCAGCAGCTTGGGACAGGGTAGCTCCTACGAGCAGTACTTC.

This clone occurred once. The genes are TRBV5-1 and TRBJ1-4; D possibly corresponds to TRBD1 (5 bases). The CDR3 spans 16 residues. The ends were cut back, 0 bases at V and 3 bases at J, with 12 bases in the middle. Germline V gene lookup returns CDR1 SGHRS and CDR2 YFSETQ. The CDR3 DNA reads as TGCGCCAGCAGCTTGGGGGCAGGGTGGTCTAATGAAAAACTGTTTTTT. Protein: CASSLGAGWSNEKLFF.

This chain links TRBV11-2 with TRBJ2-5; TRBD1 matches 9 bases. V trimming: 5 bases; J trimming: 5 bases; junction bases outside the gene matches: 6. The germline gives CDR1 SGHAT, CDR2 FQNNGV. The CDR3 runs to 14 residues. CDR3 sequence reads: CASSNNRGRETQYF. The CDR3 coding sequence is TGTGCCAGCAGCAATAACAGGGGGCGGGAGACCCAGTACTTC.

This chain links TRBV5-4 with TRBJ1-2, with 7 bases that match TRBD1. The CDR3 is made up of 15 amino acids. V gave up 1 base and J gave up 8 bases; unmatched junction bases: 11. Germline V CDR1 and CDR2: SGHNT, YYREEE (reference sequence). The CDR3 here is CASSLPHQGVRGYTF. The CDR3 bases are TGTGCCAGCAGCTTGCCCCACCAGGGGGTGAGGGGCTACACCTTC.

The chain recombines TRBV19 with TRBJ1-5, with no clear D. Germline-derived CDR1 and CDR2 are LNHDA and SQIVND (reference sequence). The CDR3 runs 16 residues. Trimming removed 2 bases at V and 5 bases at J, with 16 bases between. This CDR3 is CASSIIGRLSDQPQHF. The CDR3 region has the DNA TGTGCCAGTAGTATAATCGGAAGGCTGAGCGATCAGCCCCAGCATTTT.

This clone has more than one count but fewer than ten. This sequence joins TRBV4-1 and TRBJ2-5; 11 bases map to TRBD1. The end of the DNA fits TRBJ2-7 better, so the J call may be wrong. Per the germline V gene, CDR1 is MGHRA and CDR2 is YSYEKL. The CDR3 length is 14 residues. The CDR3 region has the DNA TGCGCCAGCAGCCAGGACAGGGGGCCCTACGAGCAGTACTTC. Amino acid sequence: CASSQDRGPYEQYF.

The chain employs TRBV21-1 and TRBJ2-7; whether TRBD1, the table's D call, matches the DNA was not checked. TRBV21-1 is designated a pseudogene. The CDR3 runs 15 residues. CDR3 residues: CASRPLGDRAYEQYF. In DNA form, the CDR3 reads TGTGCCAGCAGACCCTTAGGGGACAGGGCATACGAGCAGTACTTC.

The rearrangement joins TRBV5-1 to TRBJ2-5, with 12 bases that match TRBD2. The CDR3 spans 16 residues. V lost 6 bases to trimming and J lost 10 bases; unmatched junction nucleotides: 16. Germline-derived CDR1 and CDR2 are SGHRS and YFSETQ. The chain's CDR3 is CASNHSPSGGGGGQYF. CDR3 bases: TGCGCCAGCAACCACTCTCCTAGCGGGGGGGGTGGTGGCCAGTACTTC.

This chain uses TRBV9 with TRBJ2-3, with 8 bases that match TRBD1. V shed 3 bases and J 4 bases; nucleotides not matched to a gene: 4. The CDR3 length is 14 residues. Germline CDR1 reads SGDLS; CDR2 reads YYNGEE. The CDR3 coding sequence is TGTGCCAGCAGCGCCAGGGGGCGGTCAGATACGCAGTATTTT. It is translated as CASSARGRSDTQYF.

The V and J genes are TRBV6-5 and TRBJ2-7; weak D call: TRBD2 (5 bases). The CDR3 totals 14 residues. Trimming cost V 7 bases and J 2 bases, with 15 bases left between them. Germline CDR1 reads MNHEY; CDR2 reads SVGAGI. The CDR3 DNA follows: TGTGCCAGCACCCCTTCCGGGGAACCCTACGAGCAGTACTTC. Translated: CASTPSGEPYEQYF.

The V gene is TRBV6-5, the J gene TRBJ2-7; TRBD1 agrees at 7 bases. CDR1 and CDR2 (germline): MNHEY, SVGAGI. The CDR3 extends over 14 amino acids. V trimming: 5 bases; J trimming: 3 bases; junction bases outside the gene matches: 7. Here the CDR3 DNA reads TGTGCCAGCAGTATGACAGGGAGCCTCTACGAGCAGTACTTC. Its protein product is CASSMTGSLYEQYF.

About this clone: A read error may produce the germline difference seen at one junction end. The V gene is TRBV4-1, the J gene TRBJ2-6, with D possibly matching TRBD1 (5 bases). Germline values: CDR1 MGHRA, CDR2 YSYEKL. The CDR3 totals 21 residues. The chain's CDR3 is CASSQFPPDFSHRSGANVLAF. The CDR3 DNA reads TGCGCCAGCAGCCAATTCCCTCCCGACTTCTCACATCGCTCTGGGGCCAACGTCCTGGCTTTC.

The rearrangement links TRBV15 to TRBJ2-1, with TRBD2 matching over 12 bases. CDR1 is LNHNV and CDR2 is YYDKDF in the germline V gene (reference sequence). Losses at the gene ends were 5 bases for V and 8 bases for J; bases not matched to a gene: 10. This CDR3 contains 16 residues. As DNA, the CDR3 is TGTGCCACCAGCGAGGGGCTAGCGGGAGGGGGGTATGAGCAGTTCTTC. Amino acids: CATSEGLAGGGYEQFF.

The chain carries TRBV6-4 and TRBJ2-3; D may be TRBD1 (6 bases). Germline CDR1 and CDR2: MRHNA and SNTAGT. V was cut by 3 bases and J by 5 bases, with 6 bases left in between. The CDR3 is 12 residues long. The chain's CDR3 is CASSEQGDTQYF. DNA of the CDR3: TGTGCCAGCAGTGAACAGGGAGATACGCAGTATTTT.

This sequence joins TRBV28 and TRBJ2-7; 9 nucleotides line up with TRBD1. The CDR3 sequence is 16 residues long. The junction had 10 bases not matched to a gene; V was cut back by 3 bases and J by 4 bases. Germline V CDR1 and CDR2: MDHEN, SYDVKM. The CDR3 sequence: CASSLRRDRVRYEQYF. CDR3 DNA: TGTGCCAGCAGTTTGCGCCGGGACAGGGTCAGGTACGAGCAGTACTTC. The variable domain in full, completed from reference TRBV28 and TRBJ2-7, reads DVKVTQSSRYLVKRTGEKVFLECVQDMDHENMFWYRQDPGLGLRLIYFSYDVKMKEKGDIPEGYSVSREKKERFSLILESASTNQTSMYLCASSLRRDRVRYEQYFGPGTRLTVT.

CDR3 sequence reads: CASSYSRPSGEEQYF. In DNA form, the CDR3 reads TGTGCCAGCAGTTACTCGAGGCCATCAGGGGAGGAGCAGTACTTC. The chain uses TRBV6-6 and TRBJ2-7, with D perhaps TRBD1 (6 bases). The CDR3 is 15 residues long. Trimming pared 0 bases from V and 7 bases from J, leaving 16 bases between. Germline V CDR1 and CDR2: MNHNY, SVGAGI (reference sequence).

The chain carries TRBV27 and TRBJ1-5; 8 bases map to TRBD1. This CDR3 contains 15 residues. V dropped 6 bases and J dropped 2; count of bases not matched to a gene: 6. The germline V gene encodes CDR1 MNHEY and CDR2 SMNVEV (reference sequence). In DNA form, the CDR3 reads TGTGCCAGCAGCGTTACAGGGGGGCGCAATCAGCCCCAGCATTTT. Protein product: CASSVTGGRNQPQHF.

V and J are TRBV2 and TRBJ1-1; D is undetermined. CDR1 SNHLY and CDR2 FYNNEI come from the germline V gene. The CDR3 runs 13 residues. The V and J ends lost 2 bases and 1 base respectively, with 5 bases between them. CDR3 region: CASSENGNTEAFF. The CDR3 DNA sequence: TGTGCCAGCAGTGAAAACGGGAACACTGAAGCTTTCTTT.

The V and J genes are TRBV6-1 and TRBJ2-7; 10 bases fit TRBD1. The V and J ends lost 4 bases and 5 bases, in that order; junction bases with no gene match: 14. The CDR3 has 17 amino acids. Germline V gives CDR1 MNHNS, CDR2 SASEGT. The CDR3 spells CASSVAVWGTGVHEQYF. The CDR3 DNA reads TGTGCCAGCAGTGTCGCGGTTTGGGGGACAGGGGTGCACGAGCAGTACTTC.

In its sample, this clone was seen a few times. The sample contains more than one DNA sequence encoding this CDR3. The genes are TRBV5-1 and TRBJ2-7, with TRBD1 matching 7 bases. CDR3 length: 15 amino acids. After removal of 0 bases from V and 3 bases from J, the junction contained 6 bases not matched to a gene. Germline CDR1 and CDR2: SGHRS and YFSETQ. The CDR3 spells CASSLVAGGNYEQYF. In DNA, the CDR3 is TGCGCCAGCAGCTTGGTAGCAGGGGGAAACTACGAGCAGTACTTC. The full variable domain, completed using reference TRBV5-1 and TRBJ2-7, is KAGVTQTPRYLIKTRGQQVTLSCSPISGHRSVSWYQQTPGQGLQFLFEYFSETQRNKGNFPGRFSGRQFSNSRSEMNVSTLELGDSALYLCASSLVAGGNYEQYFGPGTRLTVT.

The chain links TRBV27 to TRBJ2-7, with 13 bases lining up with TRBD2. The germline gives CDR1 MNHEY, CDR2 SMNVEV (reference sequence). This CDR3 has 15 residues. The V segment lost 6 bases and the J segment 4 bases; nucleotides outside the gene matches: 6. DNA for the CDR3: TGTGCCAGCAGCCAAACTAGCGGGAGGGCGTACGAGCAGTACTTC. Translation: CASSQTSGRAYEQYF.

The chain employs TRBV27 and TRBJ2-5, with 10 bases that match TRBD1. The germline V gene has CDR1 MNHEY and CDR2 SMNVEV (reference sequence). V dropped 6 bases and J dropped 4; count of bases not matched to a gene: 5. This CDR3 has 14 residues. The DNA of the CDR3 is TGTGCCAGCAGCTGGACAGGGGGTGGAGAGACCCAGTACTTC. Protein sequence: CASSWTGGGETQYF.